This T cell receptor beta chain was recorded in a study of regulatory T cells in long-lasting Graves disease. Study outcomes and limitations: Between persistent patients, about 2,500 public clonotypes were shared, exceeding the 966 shared between new patients.

Building the TCR beta libraries relied on iRepertoire HTBI primers, and CDR3 regions underwent Arm-PCR. A single record per CDR3 protein comes from TCRdb applying MiXCR to the multiplex PCR reads. The table shows about 540,000 distinct CDR3 sequences, with 13% occurring only once. Time point in this sample: newly diagnosed GD, antithyroid drugs for less than 3 months. RNA from PBMCs was the source of the TCR library. The authors drew approximately 8.1 milliliters of peripheral blood into EDTA tubes. There are many counts of this clonotype. What it recognizes is unknown. The V gene lost 2 bases and the J gene lost 6 bases, with 9 bases spanning the gap. Germline CDR1 reads SNHLY; CDR2 reads FYNNEI. The CDR3 totals 13 residues. The data were also submitted as part of a second study, on T cells in Graves' hyperthyroidism and ophthalmopathy.

The clonotype originates from a man aged 25 to 40 with Graves disease. This sample comprised peripheral blood mononuclear cells (PBMCs), obtained at new diagnosis, from a patient treated with antithyroid drugs. The chain carries TRBV2 and TRBJ2-3; no definite D call. DNA of the CDR3: TGTGCCAGCAGTGAACTCTTGGGGGATACGCAGTATTTT. Translation gives CASSELLGDTQYF.